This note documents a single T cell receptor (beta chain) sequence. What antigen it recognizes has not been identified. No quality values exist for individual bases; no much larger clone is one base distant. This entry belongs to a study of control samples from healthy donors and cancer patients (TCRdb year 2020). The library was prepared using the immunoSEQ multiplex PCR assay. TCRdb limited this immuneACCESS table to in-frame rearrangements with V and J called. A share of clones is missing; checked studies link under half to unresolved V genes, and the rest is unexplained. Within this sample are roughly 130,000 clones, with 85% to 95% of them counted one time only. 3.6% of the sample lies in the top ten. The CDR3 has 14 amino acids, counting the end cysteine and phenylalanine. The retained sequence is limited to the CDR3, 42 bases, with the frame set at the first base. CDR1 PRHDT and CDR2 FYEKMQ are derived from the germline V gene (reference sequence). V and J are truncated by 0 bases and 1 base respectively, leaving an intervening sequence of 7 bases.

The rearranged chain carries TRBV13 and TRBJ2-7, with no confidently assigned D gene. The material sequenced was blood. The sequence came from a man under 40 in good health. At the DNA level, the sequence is TGTGCCAGCAGCTTAGGTGGGTTATCCTACGAGCAGTACTTC. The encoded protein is CASSLGGLSYEQYF.